This TCR beta chain was recovered during a study of OX40 agonist ivuxolimab in advanced cancers. Study in general: Antecedent anti-PD-1, anti-PD-L1 or anti-CTLA-4 therapy was permissible, with roughly 36% having received some.

Clones were sequenced by immunoSEQ multiplex PCR, and TCRdb holds only the in-frame ones, with some missing. The sample has approximately 40,000 clones; over 80% are singletons. The CDR3 has 14 residues. With 8 bases clipped from V and 5 bases from J, the junction kept 8 bases outside the gene matches. Germline assignment: CDR1 SGHRS and CDR2 YFSETQ. General study findings and limits: Some patients without response likewise showed low normalized clonal expansion.

As for this clone: Its specificity is not known.

The V gene is TRBV5-1, the J gene TRBJ2-1; the match to TRBD2 covers 9 bases. The TCR was taken from an adult with an advanced solid tumor such as melanoma, head and neck, liver or kidney cancer. The sequenced sample was CD4+ or CD8+ T cells sorted from blood, obtained in a trial of the OX40 agonist ivuxolimab. CDR3 sequence: CASSASGTNNEQFF. The CDR3 nucleotides are TGCGCCAGTTCAGCTAGCGGGACGAACAATGAGCAGTTCTTC.